Below are 21 T cell receptor beta chains sequenced from a single sample in a study of T cell responses to AZD1222 COVID-19 vaccine. The assay was immunoSEQ multiplex PCR, and TCRdb's table has in-frame clones only and misses some. Among some 130,000 clones listed, over 85% were seen once. The material was peripheral blood, obtained on day 0 of AZD1222 vaccination. Source of these receptors: an adult in good health.

This rearrangement joins TRBV5-1 to TRBJ1-1; D remains unclear. CDR1 is SGHRS, CDR2 YFSETQ, per germline. The CDR3 extends over 12 amino acids. Deletions cut 2 bases from V and 7 bases from J, with 9 bases between. The DNA of the CDR3 is TGCGCCAGCAGCTTAGGACGGCTTGAAGCTTTCTTT. It is translated as CASSLGRLEAFF.

The genes are TRBV6-6 and TRBJ1-1; 7 nucleotides line up with TRBD1. Unmatched junction bases numbered 7, after V lost 5 bases and J lost 1 base. The germline V gene encodes CDR1 MNHNY and CDR2 SVGAGI (reference sequence). The CDR3 sequence is 15 residues long. CDR3 in amino acids: CASSDLGQANTEAFF. In DNA form, the CDR3 reads TGTGCCAGCAGTGACTTAGGACAGGCGAACACTGAAGCTTTCTTT.

This rearrangement joins TRBV30 to TRBJ2-1; TRBD2 matches at 7 bases. V dropped 0 bases and J dropped 4; count of bases not matched to a gene: 6. The CDR3 has 15 amino acids. From germline, CDR1 is GTSNPN and CDR2 SVGIG (reference sequence). The chain's CDR3 is CAWSVGLAEYNEQFF. As DNA, the CDR3 is TGTGCCTGGAGTGTAGGGCTAGCGGAATACAATGAGCAGTTCTTC. The full variable domain, completed using reference TRBV30 and TRBJ2-1, is SQTIHQWPATLVQPVGSPLSLECTVEGTSNPNLYWYRQAAGRGLQLLFYSVGIGQISSEVPQNLSASRPQDRQFILSSKKLLLSDSGFYLCAWSVGLAEYNEQFFGPGTRLTVL.

V usage is TRBV12-3 or TRBV12-4 and J usage is TRBJ1-1; no firm D call. Trimming shortened V by 5 bases and J by 2 bases, and 6 bases separated the two germline ends. The CDR3 consists of 12 residues. The chain's CDR3 is CASSRQNTEAFF. CDR3 nucleotide sequence: TGTGCCAGCAGTCGCCAAAACACTGAAGCTTTCTTT.

The chain couples TRBV2 to TRBJ1-2, with 7 bases lining up with TRBD1. Germline V gene sequence: CDR1 SNHLY, CDR2 FYNNEI. V gave up 8 bases and J gave up 3 bases; unmatched junction bases: 9. The CDR3 consists of 14 residues. CDR3 sequence: CASRRDRRDYGYTF. CDR3 in DNA: TGTGCCAGCCGCCGGGACAGACGAGACTATGGCTACACCTTC.

This chain links TRBV5-1 with TRBJ2-5; TRBD2 matches 8 bases. The CDR3 totals 14 residues. With V trimmed by 1 base and J by 3 bases, 2 bases remained unmatched. From germline, CDR1 is SGHRS and CDR2 YFSETQ. CDR3 DNA sequence: TGCGCCAGCAGCTTGAGCGGGGGAGAAGAGACCCAGTACTTC. It encodes CASSLSGGEETQYF.

The CDR3 DNA sequence: TGCAGCGTTCACTCTAGCGGGGGGGCATATGAGCAGTTCTTC. This sequence encodes CSVHSSGGAYEQFF. The chain carries TRBV29-1 and TRBJ2-1; 12 positions match TRBD2. The V segment lost 5 bases and the J segment 8 bases; nucleotides outside the gene matches: 7. Germline lookup yields CDR1 SQVTM and CDR2 ANQGSEA. The CDR3 covers 14 residues.

This chain links TRBV12-3 or TRBV12-4 with TRBJ1-5; D is unresolved. CDR3 length equals 13 residues. V was trimmed by 7 bases and J by 9 bases, leaving 16 bases between them. Here the CDR3 reads CASTRTRRGPQHF. CDR3 sequence (DNA): TGTGCCAGCACCAGGACGCGCCGGGGGCCCCAGCATTTT.

V is TRBV29-1 and J is TRBJ1-3; D not certain. CDR3 length equals 10 residues. V was cut by 3 bases and J by 8 bases, with 5 bases left in between. CDR1 is SQVTM, CDR2 ANQGSEA, per germline. CDR3 coding DNA: TGCAGCGTTGAGTGGGACACCATATATTTT. Its protein product is CSVEWDTIYF.

The rearrangement links TRBV10-3 to TRBJ1-2, with D maybe TRBD1 (5 bases). With 8 bases removed from V and 0 bases from J, the gap between germline ends came to 22 bases. CDR1 is ENHRY, CDR2 SYGVKD, per germline. The length of the CDR3 is 17 residues. For the CDR3, the DNA is TGTGCCATCGGTAAAGACAGAGGGGAACGAGCTAACTATGGCTACACCTTC. Its translation: CAIGKDRGERANYGYTF.

The genes are TRBV5-1 and TRBJ1-1; unclear D gene. The CDR3 runs 17 residues. V was clipped by 1 base and J by 4 bases, with 20 bases between them. Looked up from germline, CDR1 is SGHRS and CDR2 is YFSETQ. The CDR3 bases are TGCGCCAGCAGCTTGAGGCCGACGAGGGCTACGAGCACTGAAGCTTTCTTT. This encodes CASSLRPTRATSTEAFF.

The V call is TRBV10-3, the J call TRBJ1-5; the D is unclear. Germline loops: CDR1 ENHRY, CDR2 SYGVKD. Trimming took off 0 bases at V and 6 bases at J, with 12 bases between the two ends. CDR3 length: 15 residues. CDR3 bases: TGTGCCATCAGTGAGTCGGGAGGAGTTCTTCAGCCCCAGCATTTT. This translates into CAISESGGVLQPQHF.

The chain employs TRBV5-1 and TRBJ1-1; possible D gene TRBD1, 5 bases. The germline gives CDR1 SGHRS, CDR2 YFSETQ. This CDR3 is built from 14 residues. V dropped 0 bases and J dropped 6 bases, with 12 bases sitting between them. The CDR3 spells CASSLEGGGPEAFF. The CDR3 DNA reads as TGCGCCAGCAGCTTGGAGGGTGGGGGACCTGAAGCTTTCTTT.

This clone was observed once. The chain is built from TRBV6-6 and TRBJ2-1; D not resolved. Trimming removed 0 bases from V and 5 bases from J, with 14 bases in between. CDR3 length: 16 amino acids. CDR1 MNHNY and CDR2 SVGAGI come from the germline V gene (reference sequence). The CDR3 DNA reads as TGTGCCAGCAGTTACTCGAATCCCCAGAAAAACAATGAGCAGTTCTTC. Translating it yields CASSYSNPQKNNEQFF.

The V call is TRBV6-5, the J call TRBJ2-7, with 9 nucleotides matching TRBD1. This CDR3 has 14 residues. Germline CDR1 is MNHEY and CDR2 is SVGAGI. The trim removed 6 bases at V and 4 bases at J, leaving 7 bases unmatched. The CDR3 nucleotides read TGTGCCAGCAGGCCCCCCGGGACAGGGTACGAGCAGTACTTC. This codes for CASRPPGTGYEQYF.

The chain is built from TRBV4-1 and TRBJ1-4, with no clear D. Deletions cut 7 bases from V and 2 bases from J, with 20 bases between. The CDR3 length is 17 residues. The germline V gene encodes CDR1 MGHRA and CDR2 YSYEKL. In DNA, the CDR3 is TGCGCCAGCACAAACTCGGACCGCTTTGTGACTAATGAAAAACTGTTTTTT. This sequence encodes CASTNSDRFVTNEKLFF.

J is TRBJ1-2 and V is TRBV29-1, with D possibly being TRBD1 (5 bases). The V end was cut by 4 bases, the J end by 7 bases, with 19 bases between. The CDR3 is made up of 14 amino acids. Per the germline V gene, CDR1 is SQVTM and CDR2 is ANQGSEA. The DNA of the CDR3 is TGCAGCGTTGGCTTGGTCTGGGGCGTCTCTGGCTACACCTTC. This translates into CSVGLVWGVSGYTF.

V is TRBV5-8 and J is TRBJ2-4; D is tentatively TRBD1 or TRBD2 (5 bases each). In germline, CDR1 is SGHTS, CDR2 YDEGEE. The V and J ends lost 4 bases and 0 bases respectively, with 14 bases between them. The CDR3 runs 16 residues. The CDR3 sequence is CASSAPGRLAKNIQYF. The CDR3 region has the DNA TGTGCCAGCAGCGCGCCGGGACGGTTAGCCAAAAACATTCAGTACTTC.

The chain has TRBV10-3 and TRBJ1-3; tentatively, D is TRBD1 (5 bases). This CDR3 is built from 13 residues. Germline CDR1 ENHRY, CDR2 SYGVKD. V was shortened by 8 bases and J by 2 bases, with 10 bases between the two germline ends. CDR3 in amino acids: CAIAGGAGNTIYF. The CDR3 DNA is TGTGCCATCGCTGGAGGGGCTGGAAACACCATATATTTT.

The chain is built from TRBV27 and TRBJ2-7, with 9 bases matching TRBD1. The germline V gene has CDR1 MNHEY and CDR2 SMNVEV (reference sequence). This CDR3 spans 15 amino acids. V was pared by 2 bases and J by 1 base, with 3 bases of the junction left unmatched. The CDR3 DNA reads as TGTGCCAGCAGTTTAGGGACAGGGATGTCCTACGAGCAGTACTTC. This translates into CASSLGTGMSYEQYF.

This clone was seen a few times. This chain links TRBV6-2 or TRBV6-3 with TRBJ1-5, with D perhaps TRBD1 (6 bases). The germline gives CDR1 MNHEY, CDR2 SVGEGT. V was pared by 4 bases and J by 3 bases, with 10 bases between. The CDR3 runs 14 residues. This chain's CDR3 is CASSFGQFNQPQHF. CDR3 sequence (DNA): TGTGCCAGCAGTTTCGGACAGTTCAATCAGCCCCAGCATTTT.